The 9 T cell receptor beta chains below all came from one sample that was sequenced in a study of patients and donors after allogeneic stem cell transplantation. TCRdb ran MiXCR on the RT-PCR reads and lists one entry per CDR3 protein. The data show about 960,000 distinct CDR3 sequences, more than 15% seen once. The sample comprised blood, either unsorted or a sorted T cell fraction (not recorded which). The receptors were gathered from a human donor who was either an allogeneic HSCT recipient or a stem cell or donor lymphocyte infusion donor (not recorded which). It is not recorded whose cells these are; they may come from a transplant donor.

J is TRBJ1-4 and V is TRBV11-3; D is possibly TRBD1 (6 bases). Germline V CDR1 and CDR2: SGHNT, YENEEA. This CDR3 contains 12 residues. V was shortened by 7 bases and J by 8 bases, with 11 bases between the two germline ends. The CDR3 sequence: CASMGQGEKLFF. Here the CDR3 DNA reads TGTGCCAGCATGGGACAAGGCGAAAAACTGTTTTTT.

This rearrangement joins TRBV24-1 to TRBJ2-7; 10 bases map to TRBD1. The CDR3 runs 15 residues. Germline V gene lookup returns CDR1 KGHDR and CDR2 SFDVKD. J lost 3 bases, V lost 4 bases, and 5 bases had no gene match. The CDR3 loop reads CATSDPGQGYYEQYF. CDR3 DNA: TGTGCCACCAGTGACCCGGGACAGGGGTACTACGAGCAGTACTTC.

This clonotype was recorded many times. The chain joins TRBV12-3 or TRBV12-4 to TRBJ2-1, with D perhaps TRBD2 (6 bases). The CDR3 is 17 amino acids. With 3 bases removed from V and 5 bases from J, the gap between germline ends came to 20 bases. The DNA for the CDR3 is TGTGCCAGCAGTTTTTTCGGGGCGGGGTGGGTGGACAATGAGCAGTTCTTC. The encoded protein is CASSFFGAGWVDNEQFF.

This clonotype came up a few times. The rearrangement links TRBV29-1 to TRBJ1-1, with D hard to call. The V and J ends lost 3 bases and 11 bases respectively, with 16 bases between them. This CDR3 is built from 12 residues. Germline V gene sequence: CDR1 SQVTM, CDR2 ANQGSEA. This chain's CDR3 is CSVEDFVREAFF. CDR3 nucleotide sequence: TGCAGCGTTGAGGACTTTGTCCGCGAGGCTTTCTTT.

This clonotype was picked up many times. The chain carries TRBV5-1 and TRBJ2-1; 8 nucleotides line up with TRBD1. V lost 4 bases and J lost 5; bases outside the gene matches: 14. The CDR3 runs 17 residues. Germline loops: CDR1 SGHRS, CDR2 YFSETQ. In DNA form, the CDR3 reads TGCGCCAGCAGCCCGAGGAGAGGGACAGGATTCGACAATGAGCAGTTCTTC. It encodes CASSPRRGTGFDNEQFF.

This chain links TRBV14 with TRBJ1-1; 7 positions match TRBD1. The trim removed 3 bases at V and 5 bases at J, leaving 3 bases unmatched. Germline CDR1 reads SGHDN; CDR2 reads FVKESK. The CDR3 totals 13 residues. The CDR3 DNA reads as TGTGCCAGCAGCCAGGGACAGAGTACTGAAGCTTTCTTT. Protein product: CASSQGQSTEAFF. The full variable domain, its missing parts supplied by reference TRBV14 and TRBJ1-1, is EAGVTQFPSHSVIEKGQTVTLRCDPISGHDNLYWYRRVMGKEIKFLLHFVKESKQDESGMPNNRFLAERTGGTYSTLKVQPAELEDSGVYFCASSQGQSTEAFFGQGTRLTVV.

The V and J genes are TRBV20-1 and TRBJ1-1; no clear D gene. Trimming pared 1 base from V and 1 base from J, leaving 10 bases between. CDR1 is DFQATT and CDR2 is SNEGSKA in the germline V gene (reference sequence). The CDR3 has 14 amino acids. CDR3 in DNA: TGCAGTGCTAGAGGAGGGTTGACGAACACTGAAGCTTTCTTT. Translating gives CSARGGLTNTEAFF.

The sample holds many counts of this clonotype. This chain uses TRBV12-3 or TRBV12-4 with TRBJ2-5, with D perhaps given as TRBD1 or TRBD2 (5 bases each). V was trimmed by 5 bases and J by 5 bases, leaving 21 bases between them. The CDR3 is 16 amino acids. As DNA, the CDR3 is TGTGCCAGCAGTCGTTGGCCCCGGACTGGGGGTGAGACCCAGTACTTC. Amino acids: CASSRWPRTGGETQYF.

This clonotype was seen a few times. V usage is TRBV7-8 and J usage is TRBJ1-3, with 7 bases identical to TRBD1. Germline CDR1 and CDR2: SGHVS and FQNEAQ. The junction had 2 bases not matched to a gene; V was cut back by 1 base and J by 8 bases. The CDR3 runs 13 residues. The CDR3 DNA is TGTGCCAGCAGCTTAGTTCAGGGGGACACCATATATTTT. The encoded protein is CASSLVQGDTIYF. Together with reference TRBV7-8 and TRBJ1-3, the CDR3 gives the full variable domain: GAGVSQSPRYKVAKRGQDVALRCDPISGHVSLFWYQQALGQGPEFLTYFQNEAQLDKSGLPSDRFFAERPEGSVSTLKIQRTQQEDSAVYLCASSLVQGDTIYFGEGSWLTVV.